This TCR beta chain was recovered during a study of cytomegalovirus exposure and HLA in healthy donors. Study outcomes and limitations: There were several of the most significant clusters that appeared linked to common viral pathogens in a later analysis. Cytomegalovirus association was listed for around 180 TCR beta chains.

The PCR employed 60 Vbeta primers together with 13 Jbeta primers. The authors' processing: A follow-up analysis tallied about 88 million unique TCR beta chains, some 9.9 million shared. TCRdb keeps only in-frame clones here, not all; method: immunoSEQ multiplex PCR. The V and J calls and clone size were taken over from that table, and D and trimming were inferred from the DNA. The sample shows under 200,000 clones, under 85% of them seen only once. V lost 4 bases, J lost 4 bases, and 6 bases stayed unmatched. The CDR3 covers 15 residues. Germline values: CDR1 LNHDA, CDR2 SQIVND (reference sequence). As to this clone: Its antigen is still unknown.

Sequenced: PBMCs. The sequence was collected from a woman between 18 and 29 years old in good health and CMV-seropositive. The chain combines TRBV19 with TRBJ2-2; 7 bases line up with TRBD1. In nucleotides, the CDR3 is TGTGCCAGTAGTACCCGGGACAGCTTCACCGGGGAGCTGTTTTTT. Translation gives CASSTRDSFTGELFF. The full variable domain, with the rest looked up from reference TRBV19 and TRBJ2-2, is DGGITQSPKYLFRKEGQNVTLSCEQNLNHDAMYWYRQDPGQGLRLIYYSQIVNDFQKGDIAEGYSVSREKKESFPLTVTSAQKNPTAFYLCASSTRDSFTGELFFGEGSRLTVL.